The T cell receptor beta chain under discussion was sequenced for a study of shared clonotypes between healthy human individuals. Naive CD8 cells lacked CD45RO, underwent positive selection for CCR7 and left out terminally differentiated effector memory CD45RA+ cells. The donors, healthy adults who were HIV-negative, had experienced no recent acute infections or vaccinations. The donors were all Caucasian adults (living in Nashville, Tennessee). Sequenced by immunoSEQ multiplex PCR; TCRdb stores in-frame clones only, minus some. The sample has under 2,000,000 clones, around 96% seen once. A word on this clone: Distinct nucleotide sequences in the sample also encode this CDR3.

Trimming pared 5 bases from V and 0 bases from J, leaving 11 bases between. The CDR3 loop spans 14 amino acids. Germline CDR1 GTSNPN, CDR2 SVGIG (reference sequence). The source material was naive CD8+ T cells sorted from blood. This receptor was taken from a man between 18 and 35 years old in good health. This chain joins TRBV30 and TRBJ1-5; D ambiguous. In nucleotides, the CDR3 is TGTGCCTGGGGTCAGGAAAATAGCAATCAGCCCCAGCATTTT. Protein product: CAWGQENSNQPQHF.